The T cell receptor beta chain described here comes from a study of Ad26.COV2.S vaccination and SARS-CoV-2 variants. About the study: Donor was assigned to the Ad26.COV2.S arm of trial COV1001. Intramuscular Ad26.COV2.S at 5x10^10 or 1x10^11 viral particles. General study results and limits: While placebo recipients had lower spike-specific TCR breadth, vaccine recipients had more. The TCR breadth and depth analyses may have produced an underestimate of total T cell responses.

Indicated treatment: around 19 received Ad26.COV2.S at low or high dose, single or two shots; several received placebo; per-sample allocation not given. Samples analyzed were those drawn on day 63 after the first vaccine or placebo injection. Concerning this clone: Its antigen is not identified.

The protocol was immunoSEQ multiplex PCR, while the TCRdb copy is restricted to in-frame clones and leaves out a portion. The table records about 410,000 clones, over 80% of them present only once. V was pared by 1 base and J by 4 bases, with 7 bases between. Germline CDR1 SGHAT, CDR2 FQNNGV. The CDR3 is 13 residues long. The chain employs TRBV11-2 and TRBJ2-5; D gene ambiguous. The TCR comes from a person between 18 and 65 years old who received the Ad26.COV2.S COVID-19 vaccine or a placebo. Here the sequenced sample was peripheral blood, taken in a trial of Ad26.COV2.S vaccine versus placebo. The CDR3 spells CASSLGVRETQYF. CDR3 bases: TGTGCCAGCAGCTTAGGAGTCCGAGAGACCCAGTACTTC.